What follows are 5 T cell receptor beta chains derived from one specimen sequenced in a study of blood T cells in healthy people across ages. Primed by a sample-barcoded 5' primer and a J-beta primer mix, a second PCR proceeded for 7 to 11 cycles. TCRdb independently ran MiXCR on the 5' RACE reads; one entry per CDR3 protein. Altogether about 400,000 distinct CDR3 sequences are present, 45% to 65% being singletons, with the ten largest covering 51%. The sequencing sample was made of blood. These receptors were collected from a man in his 60s in good health.

This rearrangement joins TRBV9 to TRBJ2-7, with TRBD2 matching over 8 bases. Germline CDR1 reads SGDLS; CDR2 reads YYNGEE. This CDR3 region has 16 residues. The V segment lost 3 bases and the J segment 4 bases; nucleotides outside the gene matches: 12. CDR3 protein: CASSAGTGGGLYEQYF. The CDR3 DNA follows: TGTGCCAGCAGCGCAGGAACCGGCGGGGGGTTGTACGAGCAGTACTTC.

This clonotype was recorded only once. This rearrangement joins TRBV5-1 to TRBJ2-4, with TRBD1 identical over 7 bases. This CDR3 spans 17 amino acids. Germline values: CDR1 SGHRS, CDR2 YFSETQ. The J segment lost 1 base and the V segment lost 3 bases, leaving 10 bases of the junction unmatched. This CDR3 reads CASSSNGQDFAKNIQYF. For the CDR3, the DNA is TGCGCCAGCAGCTCCAATGGACAGGACTTCGCCAAAAACATTCAGTACTTC.

This clonotype was observed a few times. The chain has TRBV6-5 and TRBJ2-5; 10 nucleotides align to TRBD1. The germline V gene encodes CDR1 MNHEY and CDR2 SVGAGI. The length of the CDR3 is 13 residues. V shed 6 bases and J 11 bases; nucleotides not matched to a gene: 9. The CDR3 DNA follows: TGTGCCAGCAGCTGGGACAGGGGCTTTGAGCAGTACTTC. Amino acids: CASSWDRGFEQYF.

The CDR3 here is CASSRTGRDYGYTF. CDR3 DNA sequence: TGTGCCAGCAGCCGGACAGGGCGGGACTATGGCTACACCTTC. The chain joins TRBV5-6 to TRBJ1-2; the match to TRBD1 covers 8 bases. V gave up 4 bases and J gave up 3 bases; unmatched junction bases: 5. The CDR3 spans 14 residues. From germline, CDR1 is SGHDT and CDR2 YYEEEE.

The chain links TRBV7-9 to TRBJ2-5; a weak D match, TRBD1 (6 bases). The J call may not be correct, given that the DNA end is closer to TRBJ2-7. The germline gives CDR1 SEHNR, CDR2 FQNEAQ (reference sequence). This CDR3 comprises 14 residues. CDR3 sequence: CASSLKDSSYEQYF. The CDR3 coding sequence is TGTGCCAGCAGCTTAAAGGACAGTTCCTACGAGCAGTACTTC.